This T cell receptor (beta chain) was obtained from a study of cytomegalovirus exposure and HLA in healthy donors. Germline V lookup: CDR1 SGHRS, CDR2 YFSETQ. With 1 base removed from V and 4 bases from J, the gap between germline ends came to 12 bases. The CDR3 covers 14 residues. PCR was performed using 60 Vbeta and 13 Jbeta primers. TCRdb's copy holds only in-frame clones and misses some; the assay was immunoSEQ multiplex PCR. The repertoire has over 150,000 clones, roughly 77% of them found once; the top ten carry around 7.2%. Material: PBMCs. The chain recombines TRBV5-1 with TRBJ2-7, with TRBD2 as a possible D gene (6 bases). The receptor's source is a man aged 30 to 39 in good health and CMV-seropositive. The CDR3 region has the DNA TGCGCCAGCAGCTTGTGGTGGGACTCTTACGAGCAGTACTTC. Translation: CASSLWWDSYEQYF.